This T cell receptor beta chain was obtained from a study of beta chain features in type 1 diabetes. Turning to the study itself: Patients were similar to healthy donors in age and gender (as well as in cell yields). Study results and caveats: No resolution was reached here on whether HLA type influences TCRB rearrangement. Insertion counts at VDJ junctions were lower in type 1 diabetes patients, who also showed more deletions there. Moderate yet significant TCRB CDR3 shortening was seen in Type 1 diabetes patients in all four CD4+ subsets.

Of note for this clone: Its antigen is as yet unknown.

The CDR3 loop spans 13 amino acids. Germline V gene sequence: CDR1 KGHSH, CDR2 LQKENI. The J segment lost 2 bases and the V segment lost 6 bases, leaving 4 bases of the junction unmatched. About 110 mL of blood, on average, came from one heparinised draw per donor. Every isolated RNA sample was fully reverse transcribed, so sequencing captured expressed TCRB transcripts. Sequenced by immunoSEQ multiplex PCR; TCRdb stores in-frame clones only, minus some. The sample consists of around 650,000 clones, roughly 12% of them appearing once. This sequence was found in a man between 25 and 39 years old with type 1 diabetes. The rearrangement links TRBV18 to TRBJ2-7, with 7 nucleotides matching TRBD1. The specimen was naive CD4+ T cells from blood. This CDR3 is CASSSGTAYEQYF. CDR3 nucleotide sequence: TGTGCCAGCTCGTCCGGGACAGCCTACGAGCAGTACTTC. The whole variable domain, remainder taken from reference TRBV18 and TRBJ2-7, is NAGVMQNPRHLVRRRGQEARLRCSPMKGHSHVYWYRQLPEEGLKFMVYLQKENIIDESGMPKERFSAEFPKEGPSILRIQQVVRGDSAAYFCASSSGTAYEQYFGPGTRLTVT.